A single sample is the source of the 22 T cell receptor beta chains below, sequenced in a study of blood T cell repertoires in COVID-19. TCRdb's copy holds only in-frame clones and misses some; the assay was immunoSEQ multiplex PCR. The sample lists around 280,000 clones; just under 90% were seen once. The source material was peripheral blood. Receptors originate from a woman aged 25 to 39 with COVID-19, enrolled during active disease.

This clone was recorded only once. The chain carries TRBV28 and TRBJ1-1; 9 bases agree with TRBD1. There are 13 residues in the CDR3. J was trimmed by 10 bases and V by 4 bases; bases with no gene match: 7. Germline CDR1 MDHEN, CDR2 SYDVKM. The CDR3, as DNA: TGTGCCAGCAGTTCACCGGGACAGGGTGCAGCTTTCTTT. Encoded protein: CASSSPGQGAAFF. Full variable domain (missing parts from reference TRBV28 and TRBJ1-1): DVKVTQSSRYLVKRTGEKVFLECVQDMDHENMFWYRQDPGLGLRLIYFSYDVKMKEKGDIPEGYSVSREKKERFSLILESASTNQTSMYLCASSSPGQGAAFFGQGTRLTVV.

This clone was seen only once. This chain connects TRBV9 to TRBJ2-1; 7 bases agree with TRBD2. Germline V lookup: CDR1 SGDLS, CDR2 YYNGEE. The trim removed 0 bases at V and 8 bases at J, leaving 8 bases unmatched. This CDR3 has 15 residues. CDR3 coding DNA: TGTGCCAGCAGCGTAGGGCAGCGGGGTAATGATGAGCAGTTCTTC. The encoded protein is CASSVGQRGNDEQFF.

This clone was counted a few times. The chain employs TRBV10-1 and TRBJ1-1, with 8 nucleotides matching TRBD1. The V segment lost 10 bases and the J segment 3 bases; nucleotides outside the gene matches: 7. Germline CDR1 WNHNN, CDR2 SYGVQD (reference sequence). The CDR3 sequence is 13 residues long. CDR3 DNA: TGCGCCACTTCGGACAGGGTGGACACTGAAGCTTTCTTT. As protein: CATSDRVDTEAFF.

The chain is built from TRBV6-1 and TRBJ1-5; 11 bases agree with TRBD1. Trimming took 3 bases from V and 6 from J; bases not matched to a gene: 4. The germline gives CDR1 MNHNS, CDR2 SASEGT. The CDR3 consists of 15 residues. The CDR3 DNA sequence: TGTGCCAGCAGTGACGGGACAGGGGGGGTTCAGCCCCAGCATTTT. It encodes CASSDGTGGVQPQHF.

The gene calls are TRBV27 and TRBJ1-2; TRBD1 might be the D (5 bases). Looked up from germline, CDR1 is MNHEY and CDR2 is SMNVEV (reference sequence). The CDR3 covers 14 residues. V lost 6 bases, J lost 9 bases, and 20 bases lay in between. CDR3 nucleotides: TGTGCCAGCAGCCCTCGAGGGGAGGGAGATCGCTACACCTTC. As protein: CASSPRGEGDRYTF.

This chain joins TRBV19 and TRBJ2-5; unclear D gene. This CDR3 is 13 amino acids long. V was trimmed by 3 bases and J by 3 bases, leaving 8 bases between them. Per the germline V gene, CDR1 is LNHDA and CDR2 is SQIVND (reference sequence). The CDR3 sequence: CASSMGSEETQYF. CDR3 nucleotide sequence: TGTGCCAGTAGTATGGGCAGTGAAGAGACCCAGTACTTC. The whole variable domain, remainder taken from reference TRBV19 and TRBJ2-5, is DGGITQSPKYLFRKEGQNVTLSCEQNLNHDAMYWYRQDPGQGLRLIYYSQIVNDFQKGDIAEGYSVSREKKESFPLTVTSAQKNPTAFYLCASSMGSEETQYFGPGTRLLVL.

The rearrangement links TRBV27 to TRBJ2-1; 8 positions match TRBD1. V shed 3 bases and J 2 bases; nucleotides not matched to a gene: 3. CDR3 length: 15 amino acids. Germline V gives CDR1 MNHEY, CDR2 SMNVEV (reference sequence). CDR3 sequence reads: CASSLDRAAYNEQFF. The CDR3 nucleotides are TGTGCCAGCAGTTTGGACAGGGCTGCCTACAATGAGCAGTTCTTC.

The chain carries TRBV21-1 and TRBJ2-1; the DNA was not used to check the table's D call, TRBD2. TRBV21-1 is designated a pseudogene. The CDR3 length is 18 residues. The CDR3 DNA sequence: TGTGCCAGCAGCAAAGCGCAGGGTAGCGGGGGTACATACAATGAGCAGTTCTTC. Residues: CASSKAQGSGGTYNEQFF.

The chain uses TRBV28 and TRBJ1-4; TRBD1 matches 7 bases. Germline V gives CDR1 MDHEN, CDR2 SYDVKM. The CDR3 spans 13 residues. V was clipped by 8 bases and J by 6 bases; unmatched bases: 6. CDR3 in amino acids: CASSGGPYEKLFF. The CDR3 bases are TGTGCCAGCTCAGGGGGACCTTATGAAAAACTGTTTTTT. Full variable domain (missing parts from reference TRBV28 and TRBJ1-4): DVKVTQSSRYLVKRTGEKVFLECVQDMDHENMFWYRQDPGLGLRLIYFSYDVKMKEKGDIPEGYSVSREKKERFSLILESASTNQTSMYLCASSGGPYEKLFFGSGTQLSVL.

This clone was detected once. The chain couples TRBV27 to TRBJ2-4, with D unresolved. Germline V lookup: CDR1 MNHEY, CDR2 SMNVEV (reference sequence). With 2 bases removed from V and 0 bases from J, the gap between germline ends came to 5 bases. CDR3 length: 14 amino acids. As DNA, the CDR3 is TGTGCCAGCAGTTTAAATAGAGCCAAAAACATTCAGTACTTC. Its protein product is CASSLNRAKNIQYF.

V is TRBV20-1 and J is TRBJ2-4; 9 nucleotides align to TRBD2. The germline gives CDR1 DFQATT, CDR2 SNEGSKA (reference sequence). Losses at the gene ends were 3 bases for V and 4 bases for J; bases not matched to a gene: 4. CDR3 length equals 14 residues. CDR3 in DNA: TGCAGTGCTAGTGTAGCGGGAGCAAAAAACATTCAGTACTTC. It specifies CSASVAGAKNIQYF.

The chain recombines TRBV14 with TRBJ2-4, with 7 bases matching TRBD1. This CDR3 region has 16 residues. The V segment lost 0 bases and the J segment 3 bases; nucleotides outside the gene matches: 5. Germline V lookup: CDR1 SGHDN, CDR2 FVKESK. The DNA for the CDR3 is TGTGCCAGCAGCCAAGATCACCCAGGGGGCAAAAACATTCAGTACTTC. Translated, it gives CASSQDHPGGKNIQYF.

The V gene is TRBV6-5, the J gene TRBJ1-1, with TRBD1 as a possible D gene (6 bases). CDR1 is MNHEY, CDR2 SVGAGI, per germline. V lost 5 bases and J lost 3, with 10 bases in between. This CDR3 comprises 13 residues. CDR3 loop: CASSKHRDTEAFF. The CDR3 DNA reads TGTGCCAGCAGTAAGCACAGGGACACTGAAGCTTTCTTT.

The chain recombines TRBV6-5 with TRBJ1-1; D is possibly TRBD1 (5 bases). Per the germline V gene, CDR1 is MNHEY and CDR2 is SVGAGI. V gave up 6 bases and J gave up 1 base, with 9 bases separating them. The CDR3 loop spans 13 amino acids. CDR3 in amino acids: CASSRGTNTEAFF. CDR3 in DNA: TGTGCCAGCAGCCGGGGGACGAACACTGAAGCTTTCTTT.

This chain uses TRBV19 with TRBJ1-1; D remains ambiguous. The CDR3 consists of 12 residues. Looked up from germline, CDR1 is LNHDA and CDR2 is SQIVND (reference sequence). V was shortened by 8 bases and J by 1 base, with 8 bases between the two germline ends. CDR3 nucleotides: TGTGCCAGTGGTTCGGGGAACACTGAAGCTTTCTTT. It yields the protein CASGSGNTEAFF.

V gene TRBV19 combines with J gene TRBJ2-7; TRBD1 agrees at 8 bases. The V gene end was trimmed by 1 base and the J gene end by 3 bases; junction bases not matched to a gene: 5. The length of the CDR3 is 15 residues. Germline V gives CDR1 LNHDA, CDR2 SQIVND (reference sequence). The CDR3 reads CASSIGTGGNYEQYF. In DNA, the CDR3 is TGTGCCAGTAGTATAGGAACAGGGGGAAACTACGAGCAGTACTTC.

The genes are TRBV3-1 (or the pseudogene TRBV3-2) and TRBJ2-7, with 8 bases matching TRBD2. CDR1 is LGHDT, CDR2 YNNKEL, per germline (reference sequence). The CDR3 is 15 residues long. With 2 bases clipped from V and 1 base from J, the junction kept 4 bases outside the gene matches. The CDR3: CASSQMAGGSYEQYF. The CDR3, as DNA: TGTGCCAGCAGCCAAATGGCGGGGGGATCCTACGAGCAGTACTTC.

This clone was picked up a small number of times. J is TRBJ2-5 and V is TRBV29-1, with D hard to call. This CDR3 comprises 12 residues. Per germline, CDR1 SQVTM and CDR2 ANQGSEA. The germline V and J ends were trimmed by 4 bases and 2 bases, with 8 bases remaining between them. CDR3 nucleotide sequence: TGCAGCGTTGTGGTCACTCAAGAGACCCAGTACTTC. Amino acid sequence: CSVVVTQETQYF.

The chain recombines TRBV10-1 with TRBJ2-3, with TRBD1 matching 7 bases. The CDR3 spans 12 residues. The V gene's germline CDR1 is WNHNN and CDR2 SYGVQD (reference sequence). Trimming took 5 bases from V and 8 from J; bases not matched to a gene: 4. The CDR3 loop reads CASSRTGPTQYF. In DNA form, the CDR3 reads TGCGCCAGCAGTCGGACAGGCCCTACGCAGTATTTT.

This clone was found once. V is TRBV27 and J is TRBJ1-6; TRBD1 aligns across 10 bases. In germline, CDR1 is MNHEY, CDR2 SMNVEV (reference sequence). This CDR3 region has 14 residues. The trim removed 6 bases at V and 6 bases at J, leaving 2 bases unmatched. The CDR3 region has the DNA TGTGCCAGCAGAAGGGACAGGGGTAATTCACCCCTCCACTTT. This sequence encodes CASRRDRGNSPLHF.

The rearrangement joins TRBV5-4 to TRBJ2-7; D gene unclear. The germline V and J ends were trimmed by 0 bases and 0 bases, with 13 bases remaining between them. This CDR3 comprises 16 residues. The V gene's germline CDR1 is SGHNT and CDR2 YYREEE (reference sequence). CDR3 bases: TGTGCCAGCAGCTTGGATCTCACCGCCAGCTCCTACGAGCAGTACTTC. This encodes CASSLDLTASSYEQYF.

J is TRBJ2-7 and V is TRBV4-1; weak D call: TRBD1 (6 bases). V lost 1 base and J lost 6, with 16 bases in between. Germline CDR1 is MGHRA and CDR2 is YSYEKL. The CDR3 runs 15 residues. CDR3 region: CASSQGGYGGIEQYF. In DNA form, the CDR3 reads TGCGCCAGCAGCCAAGGTGGTTATGGGGGCATCGAGCAGTACTTC.